These 10 T cell receptor beta chains originate from one sample sequenced in a study of human T cells and chemical hapten exposure. TCRdb re-analysed the RACE reads in MiXCR, keeping a single row per CDR3 protein. The sample records some 360,000 distinct CDR3 sequences, about 5.1% being singletons. This sample's time point: pre-sensitization, week 0. Treatment reported: therapeutic diphenylcyclopropenone sensitization with weekly scalp DPC. Material: whole blood, obtained in connection with sensitization to the hapten diphenylcyclopropenone (DPC). These receptors originate from a woman between 45 and 60 years old with alopecia areata. Some clones in this sample may be carry-over from other donors' samples.

The chain's CDR3 is CSAYPRGRNEQFF. The CDR3, as DNA: TGCAGTGCATACCCCAGGGGAAGGAATGAGCAGTTCTTC. The chain combines TRBV20-1 with TRBJ2-1; weak D call: TRBD1 (6 bases). The germline CDR1 and CDR2 sequences are DFQATT and SNEGSKA (reference sequence). The CDR3 contains 13 residues. The V and J ends lost 6 bases and 7 bases respectively, with 16 bases between them.

The CDR3 coding sequence is TGTGCCAGCAGCTTAAGTCTAGCGGAAGCTAGCACAGATACGCAGTATTTT. Translating gives CASSLSLAEASTDTQYF. This chain uses TRBV7-2 with TRBJ2-3, with 7 nucleotides matching TRBD2. Germline CDR1 and CDR2: SGHTA and FQGNSA. The CDR3 runs 17 residues. With 2 bases clipped from V and 0 bases from J, the junction kept 8 bases outside the gene matches.

Comments on this clonotype: A clone one base away is much larger, so this may be a read error. The chain links TRBV9 to TRBJ2-3; TRBD2 aligns across 9 bases. Germline V gene data show CDR1 as SGDLS and CDR2 as YYNGEE. J was trimmed by 1 base and V by 4 bases; bases with no gene match: 4. This CDR3 is 15 amino acids long. CDR3 DNA: TGTGCCAGCAGCTTTAGCGGGAGCGGCACAGATACGCAGTATTTT. This gives the protein CASSFSGSGTDTQYF.

This clonotype was observed a handful of times. The chain couples TRBV7-9 to TRBJ2-3; TRBD1 or TRBD2 may be the D gene (5 bases each). The CDR3 sequence is 15 residues long. Germline loops: CDR1 SEHNR, CDR2 FQNEAQ (reference sequence). Trimming took off 11 bases at V and 2 bases at J, with 20 bases between the two ends. CDR3 loop: CACLGDRDYTDTQYF. The CDR3 bases are TGTGCCTGCCTCGGAGACAGAGACTACACAGATACGCAGTATTTT. Full variable domain (rest looked up from reference TRBV7-9 and TRBJ2-3): DTGVSQNPRHKITKRGQNVTFRCDPISEHNRLYWYRQTLGQGPEFLTYFQNEAQLEKSRLLSDRFSAERPKGSFSTLEIQRTEQGDSAMYLCACLGDRDYTDTQYFGPGTRLTVL.

This clonotype was observed at least ten times. For the CDR3, the DNA is TGCAGTGCTAGACCCTCGCCCGGGCCGAGCTATGGCTACACCTTC. This encodes CSARPSPGPSYGYTF. The chain employs TRBV20-1 and TRBJ1-2; no firm D call. The CDR3 has 15 amino acids. In germline, CDR1 is DFQATT, CDR2 SNEGSKA (reference sequence). The V end lost 2 bases, the J end lost 4 bases, and 17 bases lay between the germline ends.

The V call is TRBV23-1, the J call TRBJ1-1, with a tentative D call TRBD1 (5 bases). TRBV23-1 falls under the ORF class, with uncertain function. The V gene lost 2 bases and the J gene lost 6 bases, with 19 bases spanning the gap. CDR3 length: 16 amino acids. CDR3 protein: CASSQTPGGTVPEAFF. In DNA form, the CDR3 reads TGCGCCAGCAGTCAAACGCCGGGAGGGACTGTTCCTGAAGCTTTCTTT.

Remarks on this clonotype: Being one base from a much bigger clone, this may be a read error. The chain couples TRBV4-1 to TRBJ2-3; D remains ambiguous. Germline loops: CDR1 MGHRA, CDR2 YSYEKL. The CDR3 covers 13 residues. CDR3 loop: CANSQAQTDTQYF. CDR3 nucleotide sequence: TGCGCCAACAGCCAAGCGCAGACAGATACGCAGTATTTT.

This clonotype has a count of ten or more. The chain is built from TRBV27 and TRBJ2-1; 8 bases match TRBD1. J gave up 9 bases and V 2 bases, and 3 bases lay outside the gene matches. The CDR3 contains 13 residues. Germline values: CDR1 MNHEY, CDR2 SMNVEV (reference sequence). The CDR3, as DNA: TGTGCCAGCAGTTTACAGGGGGCGGGTGAGCAGTTCTTC. Translating gives CASSLQGAGEQFF.

The sample holds many counts of this clonotype. The rearrangement joins TRBV18 to TRBJ1-1; D is possibly TRBD1 (6 bases). Trimming shortened V by 3 bases and J by 3 bases, and 14 bases separated the two germline ends. The CDR3 totals 15 residues. CDR1 is KGHSH, CDR2 LQKENI, per germline. The CDR3 DNA reads TGTGCCAGCTCACCCGTACAGGGTACGGACACTGAAGCTTTCTTT. It translates to CASSPVQGTDTEAFF.

Ten or more counts support this clonotype. The J gene is TRBJ2-6, the V gene TRBV20-1; 11 nucleotides line up with TRBD1. V lost 5 bases and J lost 1; bases outside the gene matches: 1. CDR3 size: 15 residues. Per the germline V gene, CDR1 is DFQATT and CDR2 is SNEGSKA (reference sequence). CDR3 coding DNA: TGCAGTGCTCGGGACAGGGGGTCTGGGGCCAACGTCCTGACTTTC. It codes for CSARDRGSGANVLTF.